One and the same sample provided the 23 T cell receptor beta chains below, sequenced in a study of blood T cells in healthy people across ages. A second roughly 7 to 11 cycle PCR used barcoded and J-beta primers. MiXCR, applied by TCRdb to the 5' RACE reads, yields one record per CDR3 protein. The table shows roughly 680,000 distinct CDR3 sequences, with 21% occurring only once. Sequencing input: blood. These receptors were obtained from a man between 65 and 85 years old in good health.

In its sample, this clonotype was seen a few times. The gene calls are TRBV9 and TRBJ2-4; tentative D call: TRBD2 (6 bases). V was clipped by 2 bases and J by 7 bases, with 16 bases between them. Germline CDR1 and CDR2: SGDLS and YYNGEE. This CDR3 has 15 amino acids. As DNA, the CDR3 is TGTGCCAGCAGCGTCGTTCCGTCGGGAGTCAACATTCAGTACTTC. Protein sequence: CASSVVPSGVNIQYF.

This rearrangement joins TRBV3-1 to TRBJ2-7; D unresolved. V was trimmed by 6 bases and J by 0 bases, leaving 9 bases between them. Germline loops: CDR1 LGHDT, CDR2 YNNKEL (reference sequence). This CDR3 contains 13 residues. Written as DNA, the CDR3 is TGTGCCAGCAGACCGGCCAGCTCCTACGAGCAGTACTTC. It yields the protein CASRPASSYEQYF.

The chain carries TRBV14 and TRBJ2-2; D ambiguous. The V end was cut by 3 bases, the J end by 0 bases, with 8 bases between. The V gene's germline CDR1 is SGHDN and CDR2 FVKESK. The CDR3 is made up of 15 amino acids. The CDR3 loop reads CASSHFTTNTGELFF. The CDR3 DNA reads as TGTGCCAGCAGCCATTTTACGACGAACACCGGGGAGCTGTTTTTT.

This clonotype was detected only a few times. J is TRBJ2-1 and V is TRBV6-5; 9 nucleotides align to TRBD2. V shed 5 bases, J shed 7 bases, and the junction held 15 bases outside the gene matches. The CDR3 length is 17 residues. Germline CDR1 is MNHEY and CDR2 is SVGAGI. The CDR3 here is CASSLNPTSGKRNEQFF. The CDR3 region has the DNA TGTGCCAGCAGTCTGAACCCGACTAGCGGAAAAAGGAATGAGCAGTTCTTC.

DNA of the CDR3: TGTGCCAGCAGTTTAATTCGTAGCGGGAATGAGCAGTTCTTC. It translates to CASSLIRSGNEQFF. This chain connects TRBV28 to TRBJ2-5; 7 bases agree with TRBD2. The tail of the sequence fits TRBJ2-1 better, so the J call may be wrong. Per the germline V gene, CDR1 is MDHEN and CDR2 is SYDVKM. This CDR3 contains 14 residues.

This chain uses TRBV28 with TRBJ1-5, with a weak D call TRBD1 (5 bases). Germline CDR1 reads MDHEN; CDR2 reads SYDVKM. V was clipped by 10 bases and J by 4 bases, with 11 bases between them. This CDR3 is 12 amino acids long. Here the CDR3 reads CATWGMNQPQHF. The CDR3 DNA reads TGTGCCACCTGGGGGATGAATCAGCCCCAGCATTTT. Full variable domain (missing parts from reference TRBV28 and TRBJ1-5): DVKVTQSSRYLVKRTGEKVFLECVQDMDHENMFWYRQDPGLGLRLIYFSYDVKMKEKGDIPEGYSVSREKKERFSLILESASTNQTSMYLCATWGMNQPQHFGDGTRLSIL.

The chain combines TRBV20-1 with TRBJ1-2, with 7 bases lining up with TRBD1. CDR3 length equals 12 residues. CDR1 is DFQATT, CDR2 SNEGSKA, per germline (reference sequence). The V and J ends lost 4 bases and 3 bases, in that order; junction bases with no gene match: 2. The CDR3 DNA reads TGCAGTGCTAAACAGGGGTACTATGGCTACACCTTC. Translation gives CSAKQGYYGYTF.

This clonotype was seen a few times. The rearrangement joins TRBV6-5 to TRBJ2-7, with TRBD1 identical over 10 bases. Germline trimming cut 2 bases from V and 4 bases from J; bases unmatched to any gene: 5. The CDR3 sequence is 15 residues long. Looked up from germline, CDR1 is MNHEY and CDR2 is SVGAGI. CDR3 in amino acids: CASSYKRDRGYEQYF. The CDR3 region has the DNA TGTGCCAGCAGTTACAAGAGGGACAGGGGTTACGAGCAGTACTTC.

V and J are TRBV18 and TRBJ2-5; 8 bases map to TRBD1. V shed 0 bases and J 9 bases; nucleotides not matched to a gene: 9. CDR3 length: 15 amino acids. Germline V gene lookup returns CDR1 KGHSH and CDR2 LQKENI. The CDR3 region has the DNA TGTGCCAGCTCACCACCGGGACAGGCTTGGGAGGCCCAGTACTTC. Translation gives CASSPPGQAWEAQYF.

The genes are TRBV7-2 and TRBJ2-5; perhaps TRBD1 as D (5 bases). The length of the CDR3 is 15 residues. The germline CDR1 and CDR2 sequences are SGHTA and FQGNSA. The V gene lost 0 bases and the J gene lost 4 bases, with 12 bases spanning the gap. DNA for the CDR3: TGTGCCAGCAGCTTAGCTTCAGGGCATGGAGAGACCCAGTACTTC. Translation: CASSLASGHGETQYF.

The rearrangement uses TRBV12-5 and TRBJ2-3; tentatively, D is TRBD2 (5 bases). The V and J ends lost 5 bases and 9 bases respectively, with 18 bases between them. The germline V gene has CDR1 LGHNT and CDR2 FRNRAP. This CDR3 is 14 amino acids long. CDR3: CASGLSTLAETQYF. The CDR3 DNA follows: TGTGCTAGTGGTCTTAGTACTCTAGCCGAAACGCAGTATTTT.

J is TRBJ1-5 and V is TRBV10-3; TRBD1 matches 10 bases. J lost 6 bases, V lost 4 bases, and 6 bases had no gene match. This CDR3 comprises 15 residues. The V gene's germline CDR1 is ENHRY and CDR2 SYGVKD. The CDR3 loop reads CAISAGTGEGQPQHF. Written as DNA, the CDR3 is TGTGCCATCAGTGCAGGGACAGGGGAAGGTCAGCCCCAGCATTTT.

This clonotype was detected a few times. This chain uses TRBV9 with TRBJ2-2; TRBD2 aligns across 11 bases. Germline V gene lookup returns CDR1 SGDLS and CDR2 YYNGEE. The length of the CDR3 is 17 residues. Germline trimming cut 3 bases from V and 7 bases from J; bases unmatched to any gene: 11. The CDR3 nucleotides read TGTGCCAGCAGCGCGATAACTAGCGGGAGTTTTGTCGGGGAGCTGTTTTTT. Its protein product is CASSAITSGSFVGELFF. The complete variable domain, with remaining parts taken from reference TRBV9 and TRBJ2-2, reads DSGVTQTPKHLITATGQRVTLRCSPRSGDLSVYWYQQSLDQGLQFLIQYYNGEERAKGNILERFSAQQFPDLHSELNLSSLELGDSALYFCASSAITSGSFVGELFFGEGSRLTVL.

In this sample, this clonotype turned up a few times. The chain has TRBV2 and TRBJ2-5, with 8 bases aligning to TRBD1. Germline trimming cut 5 bases from V and 0 bases from J; bases unmatched to any gene: 5. CDR3 length: 15 amino acids. Germline V gene data show CDR1 as SNHLY and CDR2 as FYNNEI. The DNA for the CDR3 is TGTGCCAGCAGTCGGACAGGGACGTACCAAGAGACCCAGTACTTC. This encodes CASSRTGTYQETQYF.

This clonotype was counted at least ten times. The rearrangement uses TRBV29-1 and TRBJ2-1; a weak D match, TRBD2 (5 bases). The germline CDR1 and CDR2 sequences are SQVTM and ANQGSEA. This CDR3 has 16 residues. The CDR3 DNA reads TGCATCGTGCCCCCCACAAGCGGAAGAACATACAATGAGCAGTTCTTC. Its translation is CIVPPTSGRTYNEQFF.

This chain links TRBV11-2 with TRBJ2-3; the match to TRBD2 covers 10 bases. Per the germline V gene, CDR1 is SGHAT and CDR2 is FQNNGV. The trim removed 5 bases at V and 4 bases at J, leaving 9 bases unmatched. This CDR3 is 16 amino acids long. The CDR3 bases are TGTGCCAGCAGCAAAAACAGCGGGAGGGTGCCAGATACGCAGTATTTT. Translation gives CASSKNSGRVPDTQYF. The full variable domain, with the rest looked up from reference TRBV11-2 and TRBJ2-3, is EAGVAQSPRYKIIEKRQSVAFWCNPISGHATLYWYQQILGQGPKLLIQFQNNGVVDDSQLPKDRFSAERLKGVDSTLKIQPAKLEDSAVYLCASSKNSGRVPDTQYFGPGTRLTVL.

Many counts were recorded for this clonotype. The chain couples TRBV28 to TRBJ2-3; D may be TRBD2 (6 bases). The V and J ends lost 7 bases and 2 bases respectively, with 25 bases between them. Germline V gene data show CDR1 as MDHEN and CDR2 as SYDVKM. This CDR3 is built from 18 residues. The CDR3 is CASIKRGLRRSPTDTQYF. The CDR3 DNA follows: TGTGCCAGCATTAAAAGGGGACTTCGGCGCTCTCCCACAGATACGCAGTATTTT.

This clonotype occurred many times. This chain joins TRBV7-3 and TRBJ1-1; D unclear. The ends were cut back, 2 bases at V and 3 bases at J, with 7 bases in the middle. CDR3 length: 13 residues. From germline, CDR1 is SGHTA and CDR2 FQGTGA. The CDR3 coding sequence is TGTGCCAGCAGCTTATCAAGGGACACTGAAGCTTTCTTT. Protein: CASSLSRDTEAFF.

This clonotype has just a few counts. The chain carries TRBV6-5 and TRBJ1-4; no definite D call. Germline V gives CDR1 MNHEY, CDR2 SVGAGI. V lost 0 bases and J 8 bases, leaving 13 bases between the germline ends. The CDR3 covers 15 residues. DNA for the CDR3: TGTGCCAGCAGTTACTCGGCTGGGGTAAAGGAAAAACTGTTTTTT. This translates into CASSYSAGVKEKLFF.

This clonotype was observed a few times. The rearrangement links TRBV3-1 to TRBJ1-2; D is unclear. Trimming removed 5 bases from V and 7 bases from J, with 11 bases in between. From germline, CDR1 is LGHDT and CDR2 YNNKEL (reference sequence). The CDR3 loop spans 12 amino acids. CDR3 amino acids: CASSNDPFGYTF. The CDR3 region has the DNA TGTGCCAGCAGCAACGACCCGTTTGGCTACACCTTC.

The chain carries TRBV5-1 and TRBJ2-5; D might be TRBD1 (5 bases). The J call is uncertain, as TRBJ2-1 better fits the DNA end. CDR1 is SGHRS and CDR2 is YFSETQ in the germline V gene. The CDR3 is made up of 15 amino acids. As DNA, the CDR3 is TGCGCCAGCAGCATCGGTGCAGGGACCTACAATGAGCAGTTCTTC. It encodes CASSIGAGTYNEQFF.

This clonotype has a handful of counts. This sequence joins TRBV7-9 and TRBJ2-4; D assignment may be TRBD1 or TRBD2 (5 bases each). Trimming pared 8 bases from V and 6 bases from J, leaving 17 bases between. Looked up from germline, CDR1 is SEHNR and CDR2 is FQNEAQ (reference sequence). CDR3 length: 14 amino acids. CDR3 protein: CASQDRDAANIQYF. CDR3 DNA sequence: TGTGCCAGCCAAGACCGGGACGCCGCAAACATTCAGTACTTC.

The rearrangement links TRBV9 to TRBJ1-5, with no clear D. CDR3 size: 14 residues. Germline values: CDR1 SGDLS, CDR2 YYNGEE. The germline V and J ends were trimmed by 0 bases and 9 bases, with 13 bases remaining between them. Here the CDR3 reads CASSVDGGPGPQHF. CDR3 DNA: TGTGCCAGCAGCGTAGACGGCGGCCCTGGGCCCCAGCATTTT. Full variable domain (outside the CDR3, taken from reference TRBV9 and TRBJ1-5): DSGVTQTPKHLITATGQRVTLRCSPRSGDLSVYWYQQSLDQGLQFLIQYYNGEERAKGNILERFSAQQFPDLHSELNLSSLELGDSALYFCASSVDGGPGPQHFGDGTRLSIL.